This record looks at one TCR beta chain sequence and its context. Antigen unknown. Profiled with immunoSEQ multiplex PCR; TCRdb holds only in-frame clones, not every one. Of 25,000 to 35,000 clones in the sample, roughly 89% are singletons; the top ten hold 2.5% to 4%. Germline values: CDR1 ENHRY, CDR2 SYGVKD. The CDR3 spans 13 residues. Trimming took off 6 bases at V and 3 bases at J, with 11 bases between the two ends. These data are taken from a study of T cells after posttransplantation cyclophosphamide. Study-level points and caveats: Skin or GI-infiltrating T cells shared few TRB sequences with blood. Donor-recipient repertoire similarity was low at 1-2 months, rising over year one.

This chain joins TRBV10-3 and TRBJ2-5; D call uncertain. Sequenced sample: PBMCs. This clonotype originated in a man aged 45-65 years. CDR3 coding DNA: TGTGCCATCAGCAGGCAGGTAGAAGAGACCCAGTACTTC. Amino acid sequence: CAISRQVEETQYF.